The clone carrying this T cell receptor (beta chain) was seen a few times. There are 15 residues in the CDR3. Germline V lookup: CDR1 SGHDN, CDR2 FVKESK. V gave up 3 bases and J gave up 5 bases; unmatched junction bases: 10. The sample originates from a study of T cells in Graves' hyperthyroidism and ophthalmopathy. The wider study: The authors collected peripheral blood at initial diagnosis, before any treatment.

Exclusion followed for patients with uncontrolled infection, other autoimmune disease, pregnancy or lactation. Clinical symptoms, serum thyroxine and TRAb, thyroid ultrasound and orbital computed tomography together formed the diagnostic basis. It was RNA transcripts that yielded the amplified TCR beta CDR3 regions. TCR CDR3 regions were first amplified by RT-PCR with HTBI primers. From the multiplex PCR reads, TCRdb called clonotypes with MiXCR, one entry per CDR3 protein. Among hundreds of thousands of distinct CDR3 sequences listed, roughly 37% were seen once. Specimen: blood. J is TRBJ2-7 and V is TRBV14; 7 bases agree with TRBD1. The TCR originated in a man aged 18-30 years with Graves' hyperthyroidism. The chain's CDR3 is CASSQGQLSSNEQYF. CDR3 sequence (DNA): TGTGCCAGCAGCCAGGGACAGCTTTCGTCGAACGAGCAGTACTTC.